The entry below gives a single T cell receptor beta chain sequence along with its context. Its antigen is unidentified. These data come from a study of T cells in Graves' hyperthyroidism and ophthalmopathy. Notes on the study in general: Among thyroid clonotypes expanded above 0.001, most also appeared in blood.

What was amplified from RNA transcripts were TCR beta CDR3 regions. The HTBI primer set drove a first-round RT-PCR of the TCR CDR3. Using its own MiXCR run on the multiplex PCR reads, TCRdb lists one record per CDR3 protein. The sample has approximately 500,000 distinct CDR3 sequences, around 46% seen once. V gave up 11 bases and J gave up 1 base, with 17 bases separating them. The length of the CDR3 is 14 residues. Looked up from germline, CDR1 is SGHTA and CDR2 is FQGTGA. Graves' hyperthyroidism without ophthalmopathy progression within 18 months was termed stable. It was uncontrolled infection, other autoimmune disease, pregnancy or lactation that excluded patients. Used for diagnoses were clinical symptoms, serum thyroxine and TRAb, thyroid ultrasound and orbital computed tomography.

Sequenced: peripheral blood or thyroid tissue (not recorded which). The source of this sequence is a woman under 30 with Graves' hyperthyroidism. The chain recombines TRBV7-3 with TRBJ1-2, with D perhaps TRBD1 (5 bases). CDR3 sequence reads: CAWIAGRGNYGYTF. The CDR3 coding sequence is TGTGCCTGGATCGCAGGGCGAGGTAACTATGGCTACACCTTC.